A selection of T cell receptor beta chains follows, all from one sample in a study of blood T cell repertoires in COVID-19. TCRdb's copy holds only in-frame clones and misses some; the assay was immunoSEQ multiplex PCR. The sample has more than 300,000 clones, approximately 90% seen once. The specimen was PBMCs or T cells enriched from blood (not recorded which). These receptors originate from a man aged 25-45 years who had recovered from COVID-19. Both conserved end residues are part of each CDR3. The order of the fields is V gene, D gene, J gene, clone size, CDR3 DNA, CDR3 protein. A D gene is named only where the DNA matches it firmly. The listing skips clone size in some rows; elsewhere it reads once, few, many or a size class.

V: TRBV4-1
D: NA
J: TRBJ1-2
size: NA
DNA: TGCGCCAGCAGCCAACCGACAAGTATCAACTATGGCTACACCTTC
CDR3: CASSQPTSINYGYTF

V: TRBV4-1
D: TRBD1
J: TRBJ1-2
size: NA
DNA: TGCGCCAGCAGCCACCGGGACAGCTATGGCTACACCTTC
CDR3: CASSHRDSYGYTF

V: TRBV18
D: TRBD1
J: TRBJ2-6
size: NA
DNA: TGTGCCAGCTCACTATTTCAGACAGGGTATGATAGGCGCTCTGGGGCCAACGTCCTGACTTTC
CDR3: CASSLFQTGYDRRSGANVLTF

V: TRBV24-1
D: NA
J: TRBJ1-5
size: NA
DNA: TGTGCCACCAGTGACCATCACGCGGGGGGGGGTCAGCCCCAGCATTTT
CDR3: CATSDHHAGGGQPQHF

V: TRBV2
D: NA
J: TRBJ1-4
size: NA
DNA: TGTGCCAGCAGCGGTAACAGGGTGACTAATGAAAAACTGTTTTTT
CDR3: CASSGNRVTNEKLFF

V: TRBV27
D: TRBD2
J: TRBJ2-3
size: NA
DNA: TGTGCCAGCAGCTCACGACTAGCGGGAGCTTTCACAGATACGCAGTATTTT
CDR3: CASSSRLAGAFTDTQYF

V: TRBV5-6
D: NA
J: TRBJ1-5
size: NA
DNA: TGTGCCAGCAGCTTGAGCGGGGATCTAAACAATCAGCCCCAGCATTTT
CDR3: CASSLSGDLNNQPQHF

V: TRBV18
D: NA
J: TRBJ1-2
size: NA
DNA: TGTGCCAGCTCACCAGACAAGAACTATGGCTACACCTTC
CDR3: CASSPDKNYGYTF

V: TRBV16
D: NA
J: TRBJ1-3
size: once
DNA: TGTGCCAGCAGCCAATCGTACGGGCCAGGGTCTGGAAACACCATATATTTT
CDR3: CASSQSYGPGSGNTIYF

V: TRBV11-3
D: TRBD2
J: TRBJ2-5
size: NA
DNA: TGTGCCAGCAGCCCAAGGACCGGGGGGGGTGAGACCCAGTACTTC
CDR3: CASSPRTGGGETQYF

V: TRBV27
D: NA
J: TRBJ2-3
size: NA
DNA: TGTGCCAGCAGGCATCAAATCACAGATCCGCAGTATTTT
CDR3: CASRHQITDPQYF

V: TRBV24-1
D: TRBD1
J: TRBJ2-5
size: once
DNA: TGTGCCACCAGTGATCCAAACAGGGGGCAAGAGACCCAGTACTTC
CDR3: CATSDPNRGQETQYF

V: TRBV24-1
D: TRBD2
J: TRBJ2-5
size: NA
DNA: TGTGCCACCAGTGGTTTGGCACTAGCGGGGGGCCATGAGGAGACCCAGTACTTC
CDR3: CATSGLALAGGHEETQYF

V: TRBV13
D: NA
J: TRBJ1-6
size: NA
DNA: TGTGCCAGCAGCTTAGGTAGCAGATCCACCTCGGGGAATTCACCCCTCCACTTT
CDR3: CASSLGSRSTSGNSPLHF

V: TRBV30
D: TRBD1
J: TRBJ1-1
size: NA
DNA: TGTGCCTGGAGTGTAGGGGGCGCGGAGAACACTGAAGCTTTCTTT
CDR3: CAWSVGGAENTEAFF

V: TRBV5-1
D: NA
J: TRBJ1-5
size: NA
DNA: TGCGCCAGCAGCTGGGGAGGACCCAATCAGCCCCAGCATTTT
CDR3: CASSWGGPNQPQHF

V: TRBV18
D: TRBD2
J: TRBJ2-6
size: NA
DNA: TGTGCCAGCTCAACGCGGACTAGCCCCCGAAGTACTTCTGGGGCCAACGTCCTGACTTTC
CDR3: CASSTRTSPRSTSGANVLTF

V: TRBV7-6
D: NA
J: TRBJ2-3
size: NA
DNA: TGTGCCAGCACCATGAGGGGGGGGCACACAGATACGCAGTATTTT
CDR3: CASTMRGGHTDTQYF

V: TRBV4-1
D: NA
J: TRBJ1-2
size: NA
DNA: TGCGCCAGCAGCCAAGATTCTGGCGGGTATGGCTACACCTTC
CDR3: CASSQDSGGYGYTF

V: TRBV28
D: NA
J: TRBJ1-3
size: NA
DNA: TGTGCCAGCAGTCCGCGAGGGAGGGGGGGTATGAGTGGAAACACCATATATTTT
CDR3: CASSPRGRGGMSGNTIYF

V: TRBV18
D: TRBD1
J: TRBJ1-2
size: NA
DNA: TGTGCCAGCTCACTTCCGGGACAGGGAAACTATGGCTACACCTTC
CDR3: CASSLPGQGNYGYTF

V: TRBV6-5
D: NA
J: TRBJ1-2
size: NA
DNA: TGTGCCAGCAGTTACTCGAAGGCGGCAGGGGAGTGGGGCTACACCTTC
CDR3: CASSYSKAAGEWGYTF

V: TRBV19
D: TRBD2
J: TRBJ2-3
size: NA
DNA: TGTGCCAGTAGAACCCCCAGGGGACTAGCGGGGACCTCTAGCACAGATACGCAGTATTTT
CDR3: CASRTPRGLAGTSSTDTQYF

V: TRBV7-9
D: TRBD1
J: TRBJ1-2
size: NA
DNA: TGTGCCAGCAGCAAGGTACAGGGGGAACCTCTCTATGGCTACACCTTC
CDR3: CASSKVQGEPLYGYTF

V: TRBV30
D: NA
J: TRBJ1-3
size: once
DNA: TGTGCCTGGACCACACCCGAGCCAGGGATCACTGGAAACACCATATATTTT
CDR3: CAWTTPEPGITGNTIYF

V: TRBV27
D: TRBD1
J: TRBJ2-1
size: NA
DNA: TGTGCCAGCAGTCCCACAGGGGGCGCCTCCAGGGAGCAGTTCTTC
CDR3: CASSPTGGASREQFF

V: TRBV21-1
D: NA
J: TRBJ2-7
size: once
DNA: TGTGGCAGCTTCCGGGACTCCTTCTACGAGCAGTACTTC
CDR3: CGSFRDSFYEQYF

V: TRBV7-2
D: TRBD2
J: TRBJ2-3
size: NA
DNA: TGTGCCAGCAGCTTAGGCCCCGGGACTAGCCCCACAGATACGCAGTATTTT
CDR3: CASSLGPGTSPTDTQYF

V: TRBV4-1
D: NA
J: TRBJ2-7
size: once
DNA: TGCGCCAGCAGCCAAGCCTGGGTACGGGGAATCAACGAGCAGTACTTC
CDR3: CASSQAWVRGINEQYF

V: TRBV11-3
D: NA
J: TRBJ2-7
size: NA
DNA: TGTGCCAGCAGCGTCATCTCCTACGAGCAGTACTTC
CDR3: CASSVISYEQYF

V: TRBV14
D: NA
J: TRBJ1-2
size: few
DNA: TGTGCCAGCAGCAGACACCAGGGATTCGGCTATGGCTACACCTTC
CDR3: CASSRHQGFGYGYTF

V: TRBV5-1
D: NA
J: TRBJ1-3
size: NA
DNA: TGCGCCAGCAGCAACGGGGTTACTGGAAACACCATATATTTT
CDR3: CASSNGVTGNTIYF

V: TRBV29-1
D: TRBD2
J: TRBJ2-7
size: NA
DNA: TGCAGCGTGATGGGGGGGGACCGCACCTCCTACGAGCAGTACTTC
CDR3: CSVMGGDRTSYEQYF

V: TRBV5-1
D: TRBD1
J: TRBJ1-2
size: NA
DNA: TGCGCCAGCAGCTGGGGGGGCCGACAGGGGTTCTATGGCTACACCTTC
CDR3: CASSWGGRQGFYGYTF